The 23 T cell receptor beta chains below were found in one sample sequenced in a study of blood T cell repertoires in COVID-19. Assay: immunoSEQ multiplex PCR; the TCRdb copy retains only in-frame clones and omits some. The sample consists of about 130,000 clones, roughly 85% of them appearing once. Input material: peripheral blood. The receptors here all came from a woman of 80 years or more with acute or convalescent COVID-19.

This rearrangement joins TRBV2 to TRBJ1-2; D perhaps matches TRBD1 (6 bases). V lost 9 bases, J lost 5 bases, and 16 bases lay in between. Germline CDR1 and CDR2: SNHLY and FYNNEI. The CDR3 is 13 residues long. The CDR3 sequence is CARTLDRTYGYTF. The CDR3 DNA follows: TGTGCCAGGACCCTTGACAGGACTTATGGCTACACCTTC.

The J gene is TRBJ2-7, the V gene TRBV2; D is perhaps TRBD1 (5 bases). There are 14 residues in the CDR3. Germline CDR1 and CDR2: SNHLY and FYNNEI. V shed 2 bases and J shed 3 bases, with 11 bases lying between them. CDR3 coding DNA: TGTGCCAGCAGTGAAAGACAGACCTACTACGAGCAGTACTTC. Amino acid sequence: CASSERQTYYEQYF.

This clone was found a few times. The chain recombines TRBV6-2 or TRBV6-3 with TRBJ1-6; no clear D. The CDR3 runs to 19 residues. V lost 6 bases and J lost 0, with 21 bases in between. Germline V gene lookup returns CDR1 MNHEY and CDR2 SVGEGT. The CDR3 reads CASSSWTYGSSSYNSPLHF. CDR3 DNA sequence: TGTGCCAGCAGCTCGTGGACCTACGGGAGTAGCTCCTATAATTCACCCCTCCACTTT.

The chain is built from TRBV15 and TRBJ1-2; TRBD1 aligns across 9 bases. The CDR3 totals 14 residues. J gave up 8 bases and V 0 bases, and 4 bases lay outside the gene matches. Germline assignment: CDR1 LNHNV and CDR2 YYDKDF (reference sequence). CDR3 coding DNA: TGTGCCACCAGCAGAGAAGGGACAGGGCGAGGCTACACCTTC. This codes for CATSREGTGRGYTF. The complete variable domain, with remaining parts taken from reference TRBV15 and TRBJ1-2, reads DAMVIQNPRYQVTQFGKPVTLSCSQTLNHNVMYWYQQKSSQAPKLLFHYYDKDFNNEADTPDNFQSRRPNTSFCFLDIRSPGLGDTAMYLCATSREGTGRGYTFGSGTRLTVV.

The chain combines TRBV7-9 with TRBJ1-4; D not certain. V was pared by 0 bases and J by 8 bases, with 10 bases between. Per the germline V gene, CDR1 is SEHNR and CDR2 is FQNEAQ (reference sequence). This CDR3 region has 14 residues. The CDR3 DNA sequence: TGTGCCAGCAGCTTAGCGGCGACGGGAGAAAAACTGTTTTTT. Translated, it gives CASSLAATGEKLFF. The complete variable domain, with remaining parts taken from reference TRBV7-9 and TRBJ1-4, reads DTGVSQNPRHKITKRGQNVTFRCDPISEHNRLYWYRQTLGQGPEFLTYFQNEAQLEKSRLLSDRFSAERPKGSFSTLEIQRTEQGDSAMYLCASSLAATGEKLFFGSGTQLSVL.

This chain joins TRBV29-1 and TRBJ1-3; 9 bases fit TRBD1. Trimming at V came to 5 bases and at J to 3 bases, leaving 5 bases not matched to a gene. The germline gives CDR1 SQVTM, CDR2 ANQGSEA. This CDR3 has 14 amino acids. CDR3 sequence reads: CSVPDRGGGNTIYF. DNA of the CDR3: TGCAGCGTTCCGGACAGGGGCGGTGGAAACACCATATATTTT.

The chain couples TRBV7-8 to TRBJ2-7, with TRBD1 matching over 12 bases. V gave up 3 bases and J gave up 3 bases; unmatched junction bases: 3. CDR1 SGHVS and CDR2 FQNEAQ come from the germline V gene. CDR3 size: 15 residues. CDR3 in DNA: TGTGCCAGCAGCTTTGGGACAGGGGGCATCTACGAGCAGTACTTC. This gives the protein CASSFGTGGIYEQYF.

The chain uses TRBV25-1 and TRBJ1-2; D is perhaps TRBD1 (5 bases). The V and J ends lost 8 bases and 4 bases respectively, with 11 bases between them. Germline assignment: CDR1 MGHDK and CDR2 SYGVNS. This CDR3 has 12 amino acids. CDR3 in amino acids: CASRDRIYGYTF. Here the CDR3 DNA reads TGTGCCAGCCGAGACAGAATCTATGGCTACACCTTC.

The chain combines TRBV15 with TRBJ1-1; the D gene is possibly TRBD1 (6 bases). The CDR3 contains 16 residues. Trimming cost V 6 bases and J 4 bases, with 21 bases left between them. Germline CDR1 reads LNHNV; CDR2 reads YYDKDF (reference sequence). Here the CDR3 reads CATRKTQGLVGTEAFF. The CDR3 DNA reads as TGTGCCACCAGGAAAACCCAGGGGTTGGTGGGCACTGAAGCTTTCTTT.

CDR3 residues: CASSAPGLPNTQYF. CDR3 DNA: TGTGCCAGCAGCGCCCCGGGACTACCAAATACGCAGTATTTT. The chain is built from TRBV7-3 and TRBJ2-3, with 7 nucleotides matching TRBD2. Per the germline V gene, CDR1 is SGHTA and CDR2 is FQGTGA. The CDR3 contains 14 residues. The ends lost 5 bases at V and 7 bases at J; junction bases unmatched: 9.

V is TRBV6-5 and J is TRBJ1-1, with D tentatively TRBD1 (6 bases). V was shortened by 2 bases and J by 11 bases, with 18 bases between the two germline ends. The CDR3 length is 14 residues. Germline lookup yields CDR1 MNHEY and CDR2 SVGAGI. The CDR3 region is CASSYRRDTQLAFF. In DNA, the CDR3 is TGTGCCAGCAGTTACCGACGGGACACCCAGTTGGCTTTCTTT.

The chain uses TRBV4-1 and TRBJ1-6, with 7 bases fitting TRBD1. The CDR3 is 15 residues long. Unmatched junction bases numbered 3, after V lost 1 base and J lost 6 bases. CDR1 is MGHRA and CDR2 is YSYEKL in the germline V gene. Written as DNA, the CDR3 is TGCGCCAGCAGCCAAGTCGGACAGGTTAATTCACCCCTCCACTTT. The encoded protein is CASSQVGQVNSPLHF.

The rearrangement joins TRBV7-3 to TRBJ2-7; D perhaps matches TRBD2 (5 bases). The germline V and J ends were trimmed by 4 bases and 9 bases, with 13 bases remaining between them. The germline CDR1 and CDR2 sequences are SGHTA and FQGTGA. CDR3 length: 12 amino acids. The CDR3 DNA reads as TGTGCCAGCAGCTCGGACCGAGAGGGGCAGTACGTC. Amino acids: CASSSDREGQYV.

The chain joins TRBV20-1 to TRBJ2-3; no reliable D call. This CDR3 spans 11 amino acids. Trimming took off 3 bases at V and 4 bases at J, with 5 bases between the two ends. Per germline, CDR1 DFQATT and CDR2 SNEGSKA (reference sequence). CDR3 residues: CSASSADTQYF. CDR3 sequence (DNA): TGCAGTGCTAGCTCGGCAGATACGCAGTATTTT.

The chain recombines TRBV5-5 with TRBJ1-2; D is uncertain. Trimming shortened V by 6 bases and J by 2 bases, and 14 bases separated the two germline ends. The germline gives CDR1 SGHKS, CDR2 YYEKEE (reference sequence). The CDR3 is made up of 14 amino acids. The CDR3: CASTHLAVNYGYTF. The CDR3 nucleotides are TGTGCCAGCACCCATCTGGCAGTGAACTATGGCTACACCTTC. Full variable domain (outside the CDR3, taken from reference TRBV5-5 and TRBJ1-2): DAGVTQSPTHLIKTRGQQVTLRCSPISGHKSVSWYQQVLGQGPQFIFQYYEKEERGRGNFPDRFSARQFPNYSSELNVNALLLGDSALYLCASTHLAVNYGYTFGSGTRLTVV.

The chain is built from TRBV6-5 and TRBJ1-5; D perhaps matches TRBD1 (5 bases). The germline V gene has CDR1 MNHEY and CDR2 SVGAGI. V was clipped by 6 bases and J by 5 bases, with 11 bases between them. The CDR3 is made up of 13 amino acids. Written as DNA, the CDR3 is TGTGCCAGCAGACGCGGGGCGGATCAGCCCCAGCATTTT. It is translated as CASRRGADQPQHF.

The rearrangement joins TRBV10-1 to TRBJ2-1; 13 bases line up with TRBD2. The V segment lost 2 bases and the J segment 13 bases; nucleotides outside the gene matches: 11. The germline V gene encodes CDR1 WNHNN and CDR2 SYGVQD (reference sequence). The CDR3 is made up of 16 amino acids. The CDR3 coding sequence is TGCGCCAGCAGTGAGACGGGACTAGCGGGGTCAAGGTCTCAGTTCTTC. Its translation: CASSETGLAGSRSQFF.

This rearrangement joins TRBV3-1 (or the pseudogene TRBV3-2) to TRBJ1-2, with a possible D match to TRBD1 (6 bases). V gave up 2 bases and J gave up 3 bases, with 10 bases separating them. Germline V gene sequence: CDR1 LGHDT, CDR2 YNNKEL (reference sequence). The CDR3 totals 14 residues. This CDR3 reads CASSQSTGHYGYTF. CDR3 bases: TGTGCCAGCAGCCAAAGTACAGGGCACTATGGCTACACCTTC.

The chain uses TRBV2 and TRBJ2-2, with D possibly TRBD1 on 6 matching bases. Per the germline V gene, CDR1 is SNHLY and CDR2 is FYNNEI. The CDR3 totals 14 residues. The germline V and J ends were trimmed by 8 bases and 0 bases, with 10 bases remaining between them. Here the CDR3 reads CASHRAANTGELFF. The CDR3 DNA reads as TGTGCCAGCCACAGGGCTGCGAACACCGGGGAGCTGTTTTTT.

The genes are TRBV4-1 and TRBJ2-5; TRBD1 might be the D (6 bases). Trimming stripped 8 bases from V and 7 bases from J, with 20 bases between. The CDR3 runs 14 residues. Germline CDR1 and CDR2: MGHRA and YSYEKL. This chain's CDR3 is CASQLEQGPGTQYF. Written as DNA, the CDR3 is TGCGCCAGCCAGCTGGAACAGGGTCCGGGGACCCAGTACTTC.

The rearrangement links TRBV6-1 to TRBJ2-3, with 7 positions matching TRBD1. This CDR3 has 16 residues. Germline trimming cut 3 bases from V and 3 bases from J; bases unmatched to any gene: 9. CDR1 and CDR2 from the germline V gene are MNHNS and SASEGT. For the CDR3, the DNA is TGTGCCAGCAGTGAGACCCAAACAGGGGCAACAGATACGCAGTATTTT. Translation gives CASSETQTGATDTQYF.

The chain combines TRBV3-1 (or the pseudogene TRBV3-2) with TRBJ2-7, with TRBD1 matching over 9 bases. This CDR3 comprises 15 residues. The J segment lost 1 base and the V segment lost 8 bases, leaving 9 bases of the junction unmatched. The germline CDR1 and CDR2 sequences are LGHDT and YNNKEL (reference sequence). CDR3 amino acids: CASRLGTGISYEQYF. The DNA of the CDR3 is TGTGCCAGCCGCCTCGGGACAGGGATATCCTACGAGCAGTACTTC.

The chain has TRBV2 and TRBJ1-6; no clear D. CDR3 length: 16 residues. V shed 4 bases and J shed 10 bases, with 20 bases lying between them. Germline V gene lookup returns CDR1 SNHLY and CDR2 FYNNEI. CDR3 region: CASSVNSPLVWSPLHF. The CDR3 DNA is TGTGCCAGCAGTGTGAACAGCCCTTTGGTATGGTCACCCCTCCACTTT.